Listed here is a single T cell receptor beta chain. Antigen: not known. The germline gene is not matched at one end of the junction; a read error may be the cause. The data derive from a study of molecular identifiers for immune sequencing clone quantification. Each CDR3 protein gets one entry after TCRdb re-called the PCR reads with MiXCR. This table holds some 590,000 distinct CDR3 sequences, roughly 27% found once. Sorted cell numbers of about 19,000 to 1,000,000, with 10%, 30% or 50% RNA, served as input for naive CD8 libraries. Points from the study as a whole: Clones with over 20 RNA copies captured over 99% of effector molecules but under 1% of naive ones.

CDR3 length: 14 amino acids. Germline V gene lookup returns CDR1 LNHDA and CDR2 SQIVND (reference sequence). The rearrangement uses TRBV19 and TRBJ1-6; a possible D gene is TRBD1 (5 bases). This clonotype originated in a human donor in good health. Some libraries in this study had Jurkat cell RNA spiked in. The source material was naive CD8+ T cells from blood, with Jurkat cell RNA spiked in. The subset: FACS-sorted CD8+CD4-CCR7+CD45RA+ naive T cells. For the CDR3, the DNA is TGTGCCAGTAGTATACAGGGTTATAATTCACCCCCCCACTTT. It encodes CASSIQGYNSPPHF.